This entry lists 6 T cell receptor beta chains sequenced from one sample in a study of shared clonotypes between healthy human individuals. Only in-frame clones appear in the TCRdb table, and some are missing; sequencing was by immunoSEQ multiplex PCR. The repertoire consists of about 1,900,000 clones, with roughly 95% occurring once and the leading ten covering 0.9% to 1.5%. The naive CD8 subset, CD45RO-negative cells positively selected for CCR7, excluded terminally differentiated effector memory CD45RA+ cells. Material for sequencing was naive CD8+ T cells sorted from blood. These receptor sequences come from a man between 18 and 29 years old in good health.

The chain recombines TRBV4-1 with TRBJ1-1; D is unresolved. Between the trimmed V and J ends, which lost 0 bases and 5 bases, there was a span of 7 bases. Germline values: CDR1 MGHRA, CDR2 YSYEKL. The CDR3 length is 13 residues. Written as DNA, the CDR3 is TGCGCCAGCAGCCAAGAAGCCGGTACTGAAGCTTTCTTT. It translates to CASSQEAGTEAFF.

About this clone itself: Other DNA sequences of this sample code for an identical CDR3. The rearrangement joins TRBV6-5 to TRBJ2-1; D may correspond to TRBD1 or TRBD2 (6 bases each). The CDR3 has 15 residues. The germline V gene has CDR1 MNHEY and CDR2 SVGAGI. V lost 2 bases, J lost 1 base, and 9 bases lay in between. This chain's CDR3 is CASSYKGGSYNEQFF. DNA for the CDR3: TGTGCCAGCAGTTACAAGGGGGGATCCTACAATGAGCAGTTCTTC.

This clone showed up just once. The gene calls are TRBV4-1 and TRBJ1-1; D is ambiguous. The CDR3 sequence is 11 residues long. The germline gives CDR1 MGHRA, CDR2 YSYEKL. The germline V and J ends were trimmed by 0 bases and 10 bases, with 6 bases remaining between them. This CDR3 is CASSQDNSAFF. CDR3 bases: TGCGCCAGCAGCCAAGATAATTCAGCTTTCTTT.

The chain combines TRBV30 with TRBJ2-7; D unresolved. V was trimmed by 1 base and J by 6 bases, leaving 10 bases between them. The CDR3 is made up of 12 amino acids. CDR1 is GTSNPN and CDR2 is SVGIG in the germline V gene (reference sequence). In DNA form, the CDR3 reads TGTGCCTGGAGTGATCCAGGCGGCGAGCAGTACTTC. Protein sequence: CAWSDPGGEQYF.

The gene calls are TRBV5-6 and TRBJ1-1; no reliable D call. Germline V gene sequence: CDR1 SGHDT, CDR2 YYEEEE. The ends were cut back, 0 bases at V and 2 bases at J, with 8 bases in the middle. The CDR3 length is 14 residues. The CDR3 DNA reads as TGTGCCAGCAGCTTGGCCGGACCTAACACTGAAGCTTTCTTT. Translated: CASSLAGPNTEAFF. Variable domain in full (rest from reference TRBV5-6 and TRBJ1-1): DAGVTQSPTHLIKTRGQQVTLRCSPKSGHDTVSWYQQALGQGPQFIFQYYEEEERQRGNFPDRFSGHQFPNYSSELNVNALLLGDSALYLCASSLAGPNTEAFFGQGTRLTVV.

CDR3 residues: CASQGAYEQYF. As DNA, the CDR3 is TGCGCCAGCCAGGGGGCCTACGAGCAGTACTTC. This rearrangement joins TRBV5-1 to TRBJ2-7, with 7 nucleotides matching TRBD1. Germline V lookup: CDR1 SGHRS, CDR2 YFSETQ. The CDR3 is 11 amino acids. J lost 2 bases, V lost 7 bases, and 0 bases had no gene match.